The next 15 T cell receptor beta chains were all read from a single sample in a study of human T cells and chemical hapten exposure. TCRdb independently ran MiXCR on the 5' RACE reads; one entry per CDR3 protein. This sample has under 85,000 distinct CDR3 sequences, with about 8% found just once. The total RNA was obtained from whole blood that was not fractionated. The source is a male donor in good health.

This clonotype was observed a handful of times. J is TRBJ2-7 and V is TRBV12-3 or TRBV12-4; the D gene is possibly TRBD2 (5 bases). Between the trimmed V and J ends, which lost 5 bases and 12 bases, there was a span of 17 bases. The length of the CDR3 is 12 residues. The CDR3 coding sequence is TGTGCCAGCAGTCCCACTAGTGGCCTGGGGTACTTC. Translated: CASSPTSGLGYF.

This clonotype was seen more than once but under ten times. The V gene is TRBV6-6, the J gene TRBJ2-3; a possible D gene is TRBD1 (5 bases). Germline lookup yields CDR1 MNHNY and CDR2 SVGAGI (reference sequence). This CDR3 spans 12 amino acids. Trimming stripped 5 bases from V and 5 bases from J, with 8 bases between. CDR3 in DNA: TGTGCCAGCAGTCCGACAGAAGATACGCAGTATTTT. Encoded protein: CASSPTEDTQYF.

This clonotype was counted ten times or more. The rearrangement links TRBV25-1 to TRBJ2-5, with 7 bases lining up with TRBD2. Germline V gives CDR1 MGHDK, CDR2 SYGVNS. J lost 3 bases, V lost 4 bases, and 8 bases had no gene match. CDR3 size: 15 residues. CDR3 in DNA: TGTGCCAGCAGTGGGCGGCGCGGGAGAGAAGAGACCCAGTACTTC. Amino acids: CASSGRRGREETQYF.

This clonotype was observed many times. The chain uses TRBV20-1 and TRBJ2-7, with a weak D call TRBD2 (6 bases). Trimming cost V 7 bases and J 3 bases, with 13 bases left between them. This CDR3 is built from 12 residues. Germline CDR1 DFQATT, CDR2 SNEGSKA (reference sequence). The CDR3: CSVTTGGYEQYF. The CDR3 coding sequence is TGCAGTGTCACGACCGGGGGCTACGAGCAGTACTTC.

This clonotype was recorded many times. The gene calls are TRBV6-1 and TRBJ2-3, with 9 nucleotides matching TRBD2. V shed 8 bases, J shed 4 bases, and the junction held 4 bases outside the gene matches. Per germline, CDR1 MNHNS and CDR2 SASEGT. CDR3 length: 13 residues. The CDR3 loop is CASLAGRPDTQYF. In DNA, the CDR3 is TGTGCCAGCCTAGCGGGGAGGCCAGATACGCAGTATTTT.

A remark on this clonotype: Since the CDR3 does not end with the conserved phenylalanine or tryptophan, this likely comes from a read error. J is TRBJ2-7 and V is TRBV5-1; D possibly corresponds to TRBD2 (6 bases). This CDR3 comprises 13 residues. The V and J ends lost 3 bases and 2 bases respectively, with 9 bases between them. Germline CDR1 reads SGHRS; CDR2 reads YFSETQ. For the CDR3, the DNA is TGCGCCAGCAGCTCCGGGAGCCCCTACGAGCAGTACTAC. This sequence encodes CASSSGSPYEQYY.

This clonotype was found many times. The gene calls are TRBV7-2 and TRBJ2-3, with 9 positions matching TRBD2. This CDR3 comprises 13 residues. With V trimmed by 7 bases and J by 3 bases, 2 bases remained unmatched. Germline CDR1 SGHTA, CDR2 FQGNSA. The CDR3 is CASTGLATDTQYF. The CDR3 region has the DNA TGTGCCAGCACGGGACTAGCTACAGATACGCAGTATTTT.

This clonotype was seen at least ten times. The CDR3 region is CSGGGANTEAFF. The CDR3 nucleotides are TGCAGTGGTGGAGGGGCGAACACTGAAGCTTTCTTT. The rearrangement links TRBV29-1 to TRBJ1-1; tentative D call: TRBD1 (5 bases). Germline lookup yields CDR1 SQVTM and CDR2 ANQGSEA. The CDR3 extends over 12 amino acids.

This clonotype was detected only a few times. V usage is TRBV6-6 and J usage is TRBJ2-1; D perhaps matches TRBD1 (6 bases). This CDR3 region has 15 residues. V lost 4 bases and J lost 2, with 12 bases in between. The germline V gene encodes CDR1 MNHNY and CDR2 SVGAGI (reference sequence). CDR3: CASSSFRGTYNEQFF. DNA of the CDR3: TGTGCCAGCAGTTCCTTCAGGGGAACCTACAATGAGCAGTTCTTC.

The gene calls are TRBV20-1 and TRBJ2-1; TRBD2 agrees at 11 bases. From germline, CDR1 is DFQATT and CDR2 SNEGSKA (reference sequence). The ends lost 6 bases at V and 5 bases at J; junction bases unmatched: 3. The CDR3 runs 13 residues. The CDR3 nucleotides read TGCAGTGCCCTAGCGGGAGGCAACAATGAGCAGTTCTTC. This encodes CSALAGGNNEQFF.

This clonotype was counted many times. The CDR3 sequence is CASSQARDRLSYEQYF. The CDR3 region has the DNA TGTGCCAGCAGCCAGGCCCGAGACAGACTCTCCTACGAGCAGTACTTC. This rearrangement joins TRBV3-1 to TRBJ2-7; tentative D call: TRBD1 (5 bases). Trimming stripped 3 bases from V and 0 bases from J, with 15 bases between. The CDR3 consists of 16 residues. Germline CDR1 LGHDT, CDR2 YNNKEL (reference sequence).

This clonotype was counted only a few times. This chain uses TRBV5-5 with TRBJ2-3; 12 bases line up with TRBD2. There are 18 residues in the CDR3. CDR1 is SGHKS and CDR2 is YYEKEE in the germline V gene (reference sequence). V lost 2 bases to trimming and J lost 0 bases; unmatched junction nucleotides: 7. In nucleotides, the CDR3 is TGTGCCAGCAGCTTTATGCTAGCGGGAGGGCCTAGCACAGATACGCAGTATTTT. This codes for CASSFMLAGGPSTDTQYF.

This clonotype was detected a few times. The chain employs TRBV5-1 and TRBJ1-1; TRBD1 aligns across 7 bases. The CDR3 length is 14 residues. J gave up 4 bases and V 0 bases, and 3 bases lay outside the gene matches. CDR1 SGHRS and CDR2 YFSETQ come from the germline V gene. CDR3 bases: TGCGCCAGCAGCTTGGAGGGGGCGGCCACTGAAGCTTTCTTT. The encoded protein is CASSLEGAATEAFF.

This clonotype was observed at least ten times. The chain has TRBV12-3 or TRBV12-4 and TRBJ2-7, with TRBD2 matching 10 bases. CDR3 size: 14 residues. The trim removed 2 bases at V and 6 bases at J, leaving 4 bases unmatched. The CDR3: CASSLPLAGAEQYF. In DNA form, the CDR3 reads TGTGCCAGCAGTTTACCCCTAGCGGGAGCCGAGCAGTACTTC.

This clonotype showed up many times. The rearrangement uses TRBV29-1 and TRBJ1-2, with unresolved D. V gave up 1 base and J gave up 4 bases, with 7 bases separating them. The CDR3 has 12 amino acids. The V gene's germline CDR1 is SQVTM and CDR2 ANQGSEA. The CDR3 DNA follows: TGCAGCGTTGAAGCACGTCCCTATGGCTACACCTTC. Residues: CSVEARPYGYTF. Together with reference TRBV29-1 and TRBJ1-2, the CDR3 gives the full variable domain: SAVISQKPSRDICQRGTSLTIQCQVDSQVTMMFWYRQQPGQSLTLIATANQGSEATYESGFVIDKFPISRPNLTFSTLTVSNMSPEDSSIYLCSVEARPYGYTFGSGTRLTVV.